Below are 28 T cell receptor beta chains sequenced from a single sample in a study of shared clonotypes between healthy human individuals. The data were produced by immunoSEQ multiplex PCR, yet TCRdb's version contains in-frame clones alone and is incomplete. The sample lists roughly 500,000 clones; 90% to 96% were seen once. Sequenced material: naive CD4+ T cells sorted from blood. Subset defined: CD45RA+ positively selected. These receptors came from a woman under 40 in good health.

The rearrangement uses TRBV11-2 and TRBJ2-5, with 14 nucleotides matching TRBD2. The DNA end favors TRBJ2-7, so the J call may be wrong. CDR1 SGHAT and CDR2 FQNNGV come from the germline V gene. This CDR3 has 17 residues. CDR3 in amino acids: CASSLVPGLAGVPEQYF. The CDR3 coding sequence is TGTGCCAGCAGCTTAGTCCCGGGACTAGCGGGAGTACCCGAGCAGTACTTC.

This chain links TRBV19 with TRBJ2-2; 9 bases agree with TRBD1. The junction had 9 bases not matched to a gene; V was cut back by 5 bases and J by 5 bases. This CDR3 has 16 residues. Germline CDR1 LNHDA, CDR2 SQIVND (reference sequence). CDR3 sequence: CASSLGQGKRTGELFF. The CDR3 bases are TGTGCCAGTAGTCTCGGACAGGGGAAGAGGACCGGGGAGCTGTTTTTT.

J is TRBJ2-3 and V is TRBV28, with 7 bases that match TRBD1. With 5 bases clipped from V and 4 bases from J, the junction kept 6 bases outside the gene matches. The CDR3 extends over 14 amino acids. The germline V gene encodes CDR1 MDHEN and CDR2 SYDVKM. The chain's CDR3 is CASSRGGIADTQYF. CDR3 sequence (DNA): TGTGCCAGCAGTCGAGGGGGCATCGCAGATACGCAGTATTTT.

The V call is TRBV7-2, the J call TRBJ2-7; 9 nucleotides match TRBD2. V dropped 5 bases and J dropped 6; count of bases not matched to a gene: 11. Germline CDR1 and CDR2: SGHTA and FQGNSA. This CDR3 has 15 amino acids. CDR3 protein: CASSTRGSGRLEQYF. CDR3 coding DNA: TGTGCCAGCAGCACCCGGGGTAGCGGGAGACTCGAGCAGTACTTC.

The rearrangement joins TRBV29-1 to TRBJ2-7; D assignment may be TRBD1 or TRBD2 (5 bases each). The CDR3 length is 12 residues. The germline V gene has CDR1 SQVTM and CDR2 ANQGSEA. V was pared by 5 bases and J by 3 bases, with 11 bases between. Here the CDR3 reads CSVLGDHYEQYF. For the CDR3, the DNA is TGCAGCGTTCTAGGGGACCACTACGAGCAGTACTTC.

The rearrangement links TRBV6-1 to TRBJ1-3, with 7 nucleotides matching TRBD1. V was clipped by 6 bases and J by 4 bases; unmatched bases: 9. Germline CDR1 is MNHNS and CDR2 is SASEGT. This CDR3 is 15 amino acids long. The CDR3: CASRPGQNSGNTIYF. The DNA for the CDR3 is TGTGCCAGCAGACCGGGACAGAATTCCGGAAACACCATATATTTT.

The genes are TRBV4-2 and TRBJ2-7; 10 nucleotides agree with TRBD2. After removal of 4 bases from V and 2 bases from J, the junction contained 14 bases not matched to a gene. Germline V gene sequence: CDR1 LGHNA, CDR2 YNFKEQ. This CDR3 is built from 18 residues. This chain's CDR3 is CASSPTRTSGGMAYEQYF. The CDR3 DNA reads as TGTGCCAGCAGCCCGACCCGGACTAGCGGAGGGATGGCCTACGAGCAGTACTTC.

The rearrangement joins TRBV5-1 to TRBJ2-7, with 7 bases that match TRBD1. With V trimmed by 7 bases and J by 3 bases, 16 bases remained unmatched. Germline V gives CDR1 SGHRS, CDR2 YFSETQ. CDR3 length equals 16 residues. CDR3 sequence reads: CASRSYRQGEGYEQYF. The CDR3, as DNA: TGCGCCAGCCGCTCATACAGACAGGGTGAAGGCTACGAGCAGTACTTC.

V usage is TRBV5-4 and J usage is TRBJ2-1; D possibly corresponds to TRBD2 (6 bases). CDR1 is SGHNT and CDR2 is YYREEE in the germline V gene (reference sequence). This CDR3 spans 14 amino acids. Trimming pared 0 bases from V and 8 bases from J, leaving 12 bases between. CDR3 sequence reads: CASSLAEGGDEQFF. Written as DNA, the CDR3 is TGTGCCAGCAGCTTGGCTGAGGGAGGTGATGAGCAGTTCTTC. The full variable domain, completed using reference TRBV5-4 and TRBJ2-1, is ETGVTQSPTHLIKTRGQQVTLRCSSQSGHNTVSWYQQALGQGPQFIFQYYREEENGRGNFPPRFSGLQFPNYSSELNVNALELDDSALYLCASSLAEGGDEQFFGPGTRLTVL.

To note about this clone: The CDR3 ends on some other residue instead of the conserved phenylalanine or tryptophan, so this is likely a read error. No DNA is shown, since the ends of the CDR3 on it are uncertain; the CDR3 is the one TCRdb lists. The chain joins TRBV10-3 to TRBJ2-7. Germline V gives CDR1 ENHRY, CDR2 SYGVKD. Ends included, the CDR3 has 12 residues. The CDR3 loop reads CAISESGFPSGI.

The V gene is TRBV30, the J gene TRBJ2-5; 13 bases fit TRBD2. V lost 2 bases, J lost 5 bases, and 5 bases stayed unmatched. Germline CDR1 and CDR2: GTSNPN and SVGIG (reference sequence). The CDR3 contains 15 residues. The CDR3, as DNA: TGTGCCTGGAGTCGGACTAGCGGGAGTGTGGAGACCCAGTACTTC. Translating gives CAWSRTSGSVETQYF.

This rearrangement joins TRBV5-4 to TRBJ2-5; D may be TRBD2 (6 bases). CDR1 is SGHNT, CDR2 YYREEE, per germline (reference sequence). V was shortened by 4 bases and J by 0 bases, with 19 bases between the two germline ends. The CDR3 contains 17 residues. The CDR3 loop is CASSPWVGGLYQETQYF. CDR3 coding DNA: TGTGCCAGCAGCCCCTGGGTGGGAGGATTGTACCAAGAGACCCAGTACTTC.

This sequence joins TRBV29-1 and TRBJ2-7; TRBD1 might be the D (7 bases). The CDR3 extends over 13 amino acids. V shed 3 bases and J shed 5 bases, with 14 bases lying between them. Germline V gene lookup returns CDR1 SQVTM and CDR2 ANQGSEA. Here the CDR3 DNA reads TGCAGCGTTGATCAGGGGGGAAATGACGAGCAGTACTTC. The encoded protein is CSVDQGGNDEQYF.

The chain is built from TRBV29-1 and TRBJ2-1, with unresolved D. V lost 6 bases and J lost 0, with 9 bases in between. Germline lookup yields CDR1 SQVTM and CDR2 ANQGSEA. CDR3 length: 13 residues. Written as DNA, the CDR3 is TGCAGCGTCCCTCGGCCCTCCTACAATGAGCAGTTCTTC. It encodes CSVPRPSYNEQFF.

This clone came up once. This sequence joins TRBV6-6 and TRBJ2-1, with 11 positions matching TRBD2. V shed 2 bases, J shed 7 bases, and the junction held 7 bases outside the gene matches. From germline, CDR1 is MNHNY and CDR2 SVGAGI (reference sequence). There are 16 residues in the CDR3. For the CDR3, the DNA is TGTGCCAGCAGTTACCCGACTAGCGGGACGAGGAATGAGCAGTTCTTC. Amino acids: CASSYPTSGTRNEQFF.

The rearrangement uses TRBV5-1 and TRBJ2-2; weak D call: TRBD1 (5 bases). V lost 0 bases and J 7 bases, leaving 10 bases between the germline ends. This CDR3 spans 14 amino acids. Per the germline V gene, CDR1 is SGHRS and CDR2 is YFSETQ. DNA of the CDR3: TGCGCCAGCAGCTTGGGACAGACGGGCGGGGAGCTGTTTTTT. Encoded protein: CASSLGQTGGELFF. Drawing the rest from reference TRBV5-1 and TRBJ2-2, the complete variable domain is KAGVTQTPRYLIKTRGQQVTLSCSPISGHRSVSWYQQTPGQGLQFLFEYFSETQRNKGNFPGRFSGRQFSNSRSEMNVSTLELGDSALYLCASSLGQTGGELFFGEGSRLTVL.

The genes are TRBV7-2 and TRBJ1-5, with unresolved D. The CDR3 length is 13 residues. Germline V gives CDR1 SGHTA, CDR2 FQGNSA. Trimming removed 1 base at V and 5 bases at J, with 6 bases between. CDR3 amino acids: CASSLDGHQPQHF. CDR3 in DNA: TGTGCCAGCAGCTTAGACGGACATCAGCCCCAGCATTTT.

The CDR3 DNA reads as TGTGCCAGCAGCTTGGGACAGCCAGTTACAATCTACGAGCAGTACTTC. It translates to CASSLGQPVTIYEQYF. V and J are TRBV7-2 and TRBJ2-5, with TRBD1 identical over 7 bases. The J call may be wrong; the DNA end is better matched by TRBJ2-7. This CDR3 has 16 residues. Germline values: CDR1 SGHTA, CDR2 FQGNSA.

The CDR3 bases are TGTGCCAGTAGTATTTGGTCGACAGGGGCGAATAATTCACCCCTCCACTTT. Its protein is CASSIWSTGANNSPLHF. The rearrangement links TRBV19 to TRBJ1-6, with 8 nucleotides matching TRBD1. Looked up from germline, CDR1 is LNHDA and CDR2 is SQIVND (reference sequence). The CDR3 has 17 amino acids. V lost 3 bases to trimming and J lost 5 bases; unmatched junction nucleotides: 9.

The gene calls are TRBV5-4 and TRBJ1-6; TRBD1 aligns across 8 bases. J gave up 5 bases and V 4 bases, and 5 bases lay outside the gene matches. The CDR3 totals 15 residues. Germline loops: CDR1 SGHNT, CDR2 YYREEE (reference sequence). The CDR3 loop reads CASSGQGTNNSPLHF. CDR3 DNA: TGTGCCAGCAGCGGACAGGGTACTAATAATTCACCCCTCCACTTT.

The rearrangement joins TRBV9 to TRBJ2-5, with D possibly matching TRBD2 (6 bases). The germline V gene has CDR1 SGDLS and CDR2 YYNGEE. The CDR3 length is 16 residues. Trimming removed 0 bases from V and 4 bases from J, with 16 bases in between. Here the CDR3 DNA reads TGTGCCAGCAGCGTAGGAGGGCGGGATAGTGGAGAGACCCAGTACTTC. It is translated as CASSVGGRDSGETQYF.

The chain employs TRBV18 and TRBJ1-5; no definite D call. This CDR3 contains 13 residues. The V gene's germline CDR1 is KGHSH and CDR2 LQKENI. The V gene lost 2 bases and the J gene lost 4 bases, with 6 bases spanning the gap. The CDR3 DNA sequence: TGTGCCAGCTCACCAATCCGAAATCAGCCCCAGCATTTT. Translation gives CASSPIRNQPQHF.

This sequence joins TRBV7-3 and TRBJ2-1; 10 bases fit TRBD2. V shed 1 base and J 7 bases; nucleotides not matched to a gene: 7. The CDR3 totals 16 residues. CDR1 SGHTA and CDR2 FQGTGA come from the germline V gene. CDR3 DNA: TGTGCCAGCAGCTTAAACCGAGCGGGAGGGACGAATGAGCAGTTCTTC. This gives the protein CASSLNRAGGTNEQFF.

The V and J genes are TRBV5-4 and TRBJ2-2, with D possibly TRBD1 on 5 matching bases. CDR3 length: 15 amino acids. From germline, CDR1 is SGHNT and CDR2 YYREEE (reference sequence). V lost 2 bases and J lost 7, with 15 bases in between. CDR3 nucleotides: TGTGCCAGCAGCTTTGGGCAGGGTTTGATCGGGGAGCTGTTTTTT. It yields the protein CASSFGQGLIGELFF.

This rearrangement joins TRBV7-2 to TRBJ1-6, with D uncertain. Looked up from germline, CDR1 is SGHTA and CDR2 is FQGNSA. The V gene lost 2 bases and the J gene lost 8 bases, with 7 bases spanning the gap. CDR3 size: 13 residues. The CDR3, as DNA: TGTGCCAGCAGCTTACACTGGGATTCACCCCTCCACTTT. As protein: CASSLHWDSPLHF.

The chain recombines TRBV28 with TRBJ1-2, with D unresolved. Trimming shortened V by 4 bases and J by 8 bases, and 20 bases separated the two germline ends. CDR3 length: 15 residues. The V gene's germline CDR1 is MDHEN and CDR2 SYDVKM. The CDR3 DNA is TGTGCCAGCAGTTCACCCCTTGAGGGCGGTAAGGGCTACACCTTC. Protein sequence: CASSSPLEGGKGYTF.

The chain is built from TRBV28 and TRBJ1-2; 7 nucleotides line up with TRBD1. J gave up 8 bases and V 6 bases, and 12 bases lay outside the gene matches. This CDR3 contains 14 residues. CDR1 and CDR2 (germline): MDHEN, SYDVKM. The CDR3 DNA follows: TGTGCCAGCAGATCCGAACGACAGGGCTGGGGCTACACCTTC. Amino acids: CASRSERQGWGYTF.

V usage is TRBV27 and J usage is TRBJ2-7; 8 bases map to TRBD2. The CDR3 sequence is 14 residues long. From germline, CDR1 is MNHEY and CDR2 SMNVEV (reference sequence). V was pared by 4 bases and J by 2 bases, with 4 bases of the junction left unmatched. The CDR3 DNA reads as TGTGCCAGCAGTTCCCATAGCGGGACCTACGAGCAGTACTTC. As protein: CASSSHSGTYEQYF.